What follows are 14 T cell receptor beta chains derived from one specimen sequenced in a study of cytomegalovirus exposure and HLA in healthy donors. Primers for the PCR totalled 60 Vbeta and 13 Jbeta. Here immunoSEQ multiplex PCR was the method, and the copy in TCRdb shows in-frame clones only, minus some. The profile shows fewer than 200,000 clones, about four fifths of them singletons. Sample: PBMCs. The source of these receptors is a woman aged 25 to 45 in good health and CMV-seropositive.

The table lists this clone with a few counts. CDR3 amino acids: CASSYSSDNEQFF. Written as DNA, the CDR3 is TGTGCCAGCAGTTACTCGTCAGATAATGAGCAGTTCTTC. The rearrangement joins TRBV6-6 to TRBJ2-1; D not certain. Trimming took off 0 bases at V and 7 bases at J, with 7 bases between the two ends. This CDR3 has 13 residues. CDR1 is MNHNY, CDR2 SVGAGI, per germline (reference sequence).

V gene TRBV6-6 combines with J gene TRBJ1-4; 9 bases are shared with TRBD1. The germline gives CDR1 MNHNY, CDR2 SVGAGI (reference sequence). The ends lost 5 bases at V and 8 bases at J; junction bases unmatched: 9. The CDR3 is 15 amino acids. CDR3 protein: CASSKPGQGSEKLFF. Here the CDR3 DNA reads TGTGCCAGCAGTAAACCGGGACAGGGATCGGAAAAACTGTTTTTT.

The J gene is TRBJ1-1, the V gene TRBV28, with D perhaps matching TRBD1 (6 bases). This CDR3 comprises 16 residues. Germline assignment: CDR1 MDHEN and CDR2 SYDVKM. V was shortened by 2 bases and J by 1 base, with 14 bases between the two germline ends. This CDR3 is CASSLPGTRGNTEAFF. CDR3 nucleotide sequence: TGTGCCAGCAGTTTACCCGGGACAAGGGGGAACACTGAAGCTTTCTTT.

The rearrangement links TRBV5-6 to TRBJ2-1; weak D call: TRBD2 (7 bases). The CDR3 is 15 amino acids. V lost 3 bases and J 7 bases, leaving 17 bases between the germline ends. The germline gives CDR1 SGHDT, CDR2 YYEEEE. CDR3 DNA: TGTGCCAGCAGCTCGCCCAAGGGAGGGGGGAATGAGCAGTTCTTC. Translated, it gives CASSSPKGGGNEQFF.

The chain couples TRBV4-1 to TRBJ2-3, with TRBD1 matching over 9 bases. V was pared by 1 base and J by 5 bases, with 10 bases of the junction left unmatched. The CDR3 spans 17 residues. The germline V gene encodes CDR1 MGHRA and CDR2 YSYEKL. The chain's CDR3 is CASSQVGQGTKKDTQYF. The CDR3 region has the DNA TGCGCCAGCAGCCAAGTTGGACAGGGGACGAAAAAAGATACGCAGTATTTT.

This chain connects TRBV28 to TRBJ2-7, with 10 bases identical to TRBD1. J was trimmed by 2 bases and V by 3 bases; bases with no gene match: 4. The CDR3 sequence is 15 residues long. Per the germline V gene, CDR1 is MDHEN and CDR2 is SYDVKM. CDR3 loop: CASSLPGTGAYEQYF. CDR3 nucleotide sequence: TGTGCCAGCAGTTTGCCTGGGACAGGGGCCTACGAGCAGTACTTC.

The V call is TRBV6-6, the J call TRBJ1-1; D unresolved. Germline V lookup: CDR1 MNHNY, CDR2 SVGAGI (reference sequence). The V gene lost 0 bases and the J gene lost 1 base, with 6 bases spanning the gap. This CDR3 has 14 residues. For the CDR3, the DNA is TGTGCCAGCAGTTACTCGGAGTCGAACACTGAAGCTTTCTTT. Its protein product is CASSYSESNTEAFF.

The genes are TRBV2 and TRBJ1-2, with D maybe TRBD1 (5 bases). Per the germline V gene, CDR1 is SNHLY and CDR2 is FYNNEI. Trimming pared 4 bases from V and 4 bases from J, leaving 16 bases between. The CDR3 is 15 residues long. The CDR3 reads CASSVRAGIGYGYTF. The CDR3 nucleotides read TGTGCCAGCAGTGTACGGGCAGGGATAGGCTATGGCTACACCTTC.

This sequence joins TRBV14 and TRBJ2-5; the D is unclear. Per germline, CDR1 SGHDN and CDR2 FVKESK. Between the trimmed V and J ends, which lost 1 base and 2 bases, there was a span of 11 bases. The CDR3 is 15 residues long. In DNA form, the CDR3 reads TGTGCCAGCAGCCAAGGAGCTCCGACACAAGAGACCCAGTACTTC. Amino acids: CASSQGAPTQETQYF.

The chain employs TRBV7-8 and TRBJ2-7; D might be TRBD1 (5 bases). V lost 6 bases to trimming and J lost 0 bases, with 15 bases between them. Germline lookup yields CDR1 SGHVS and CDR2 FQNEAQ. This CDR3 region has 15 residues. CDR3 sequence reads: CASRGWTTNSYEQYF. Written as DNA, the CDR3 is TGTGCCAGCAGGGGTTGGACAACTAACTCCTACGAGCAGTACTTC.

The V and J genes are TRBV6-1 and TRBJ2-3; 7 bases are a match to TRBD1. Looked up from germline, CDR1 is MNHNS and CDR2 is SASEGT. The CDR3 is 14 residues long. Trimming removed 7 bases from V and 8 bases from J; junction bases left unmatched: 12. CDR3 protein: CASIRTGRWGTQYF. The CDR3, as DNA: TGTGCCAGCATCCGGACAGGAAGATGGGGTACGCAGTATTTT.

The chain joins TRBV4-2 to TRBJ2-1, with D possibly being TRBD1 (5 bases). CDR3 length equals 15 residues. V dropped 4 bases and J dropped 7 bases, with 17 bases sitting between them. CDR1 is LGHNA, CDR2 YNFKEQ, per germline. CDR3 sequence: CASSPTGDRVNEQFF. CDR3 nucleotide sequence: TGTGCCAGCAGCCCAACAGGAGATCGGGTAAATGAGCAGTTCTTC.

V is TRBV14 and J is TRBJ2-3, with 10 bases fitting TRBD1. The CDR3 is 16 amino acids. V lost 0 bases, J lost 4 bases, and 4 bases stayed unmatched. Germline V gives CDR1 SGHDN, CDR2 FVKESK. The CDR3 loop is CASSQESTGGADTQYF. Written as DNA, the CDR3 is TGTGCCAGCAGCCAAGAGTCGACAGGGGGCGCAGATACGCAGTATTTT.

V is TRBV19 and J is TRBJ1-5; 9 bases line up with TRBD1. CDR1 is LNHDA, CDR2 SQIVND, per germline (reference sequence). The ends lost 2 bases at V and 6 bases at J; junction bases unmatched: 5. The CDR3 extends over 15 amino acids. CDR3 DNA: TGTGCCAGTAGTATATGGGACAGGGTAAGTCAGCCCCAGCATTTT. Translating it yields CASSIWDRVSQPQHF.